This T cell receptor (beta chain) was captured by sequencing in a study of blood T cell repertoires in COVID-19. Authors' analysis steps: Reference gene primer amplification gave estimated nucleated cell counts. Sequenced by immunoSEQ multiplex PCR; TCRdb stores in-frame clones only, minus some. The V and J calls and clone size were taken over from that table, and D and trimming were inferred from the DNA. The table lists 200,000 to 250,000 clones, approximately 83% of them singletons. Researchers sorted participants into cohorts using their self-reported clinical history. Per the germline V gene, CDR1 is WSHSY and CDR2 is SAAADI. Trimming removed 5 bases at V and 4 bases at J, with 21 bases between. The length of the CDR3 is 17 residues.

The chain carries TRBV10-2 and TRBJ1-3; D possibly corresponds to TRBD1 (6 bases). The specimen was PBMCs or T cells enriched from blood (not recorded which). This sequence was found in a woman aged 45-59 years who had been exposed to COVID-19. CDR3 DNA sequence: TGCGCCAGCAGTACTGGGGCGACAGGACCAAAAGGAAACACCATATATTTT. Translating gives CASSTGATGPKGNTIYF.